The source of this TCR beta chain is a study of blood T cell repertoires in COVID-19. About the study: The cDNA or gDNA used as material had been derived from T cells, B-cell-depleted T cells, or PBMCs.

Enrolled during active infection, Seattle patients were then followed longitudinally. Germline V lookup: CDR1 MDHEN, CDR2 SYDVKM. This CDR3 has 16 residues. Between the trimmed V and J ends, which lost 5 bases and 4 bases, there was a span of 15 bases. How the authors handled the data: The assay estimated nucleated cells by amplifying reference gene primers. Produced via immunoSEQ multiplex PCR; TCRdb's table is partial and in-frame only. Clone size and the V and J calls come from that table; the DNA yielded D and trimming. The sample lists approximately 270,000 clones; around 85% were seen once. The chain links TRBV28 to TRBJ1-6; weak D call: TRBD1 (6 bases). The receptor's source is a human donor with COVID-19, enrolled during active disease. The donor label of this sample is uncertain. Sample: peripheral blood. CDR3 sequence reads: CASSPRQAQYNSPLHF. Written as DNA, the CDR3 is TGTGCCAGCAGTCCAAGACAGGCTCAGTATAATTCACCCCTCCACTTT.